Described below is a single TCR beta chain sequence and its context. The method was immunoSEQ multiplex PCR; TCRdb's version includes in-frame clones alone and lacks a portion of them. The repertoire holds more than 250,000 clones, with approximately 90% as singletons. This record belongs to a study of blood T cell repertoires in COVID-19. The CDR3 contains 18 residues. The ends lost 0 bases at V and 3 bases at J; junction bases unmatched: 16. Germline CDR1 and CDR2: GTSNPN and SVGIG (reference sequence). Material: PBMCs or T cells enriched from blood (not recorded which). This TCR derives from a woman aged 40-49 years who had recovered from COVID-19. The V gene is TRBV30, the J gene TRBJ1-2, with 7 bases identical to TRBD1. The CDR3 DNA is TGTGCCTGGAGTGTATTAAAGGGGGCAGGGCCTGGGGACTATGGCTACACCTTC. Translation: CAWSVLKGAGPGDYGYTF. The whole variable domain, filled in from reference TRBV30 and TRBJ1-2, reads SQTIHQWPATLVQPVGSPLSLECTVEGTSNPNLYWYRQAAGRGLQLLFYSVGIGQISSEVPQNLSASRPQDRQFILSSKKLLLSDSGFYLCAWSVLKGAGPGDYGYTFGSGTRLTVV.